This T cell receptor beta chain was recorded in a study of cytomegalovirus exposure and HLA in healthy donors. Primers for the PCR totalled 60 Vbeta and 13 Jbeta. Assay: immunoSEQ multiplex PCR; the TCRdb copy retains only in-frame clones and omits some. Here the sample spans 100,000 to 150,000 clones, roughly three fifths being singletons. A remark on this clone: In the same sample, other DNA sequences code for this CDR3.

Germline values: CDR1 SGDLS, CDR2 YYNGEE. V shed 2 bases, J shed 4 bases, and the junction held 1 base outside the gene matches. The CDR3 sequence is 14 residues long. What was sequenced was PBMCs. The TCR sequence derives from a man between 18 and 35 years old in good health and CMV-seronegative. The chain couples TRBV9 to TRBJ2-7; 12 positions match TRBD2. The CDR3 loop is CASSVGLAGYEQYF. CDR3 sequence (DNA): TGTGCCAGCAGCGTCGGACTAGCGGGATACGAGCAGTACTTC.